These T cell receptor beta chains were read from a single sample in a study of cytomegalovirus exposure and HLA in healthy donors. Using immunoSEQ multiplex PCR, the repertoire was profiled, and TCRdb retains in-frame clones only, with some absent. Counted here are 150,000 to 200,000 clones, about 81% occurring once; the ten biggest clones make up roughly 1.6%. The sequencing sample was made of PBMCs. The receptors were gathered from a girl under 18 in good health and CMV-seropositive. Each CDR3 is given with its conserved first and last residue.

j_call v_call cdr3_aa
TRBJ1-4 TRBV7-2 CASSLGGENEKLFF
TRBJ2-7 TRBV27 CASSPGDNSYEQYF
TRBJ1-2 TRBV5-1 CASSSAGEGYGYTF
TRBJ2-5 TRBV5-4 CASSPTLPGGAPAQYF
TRBJ2-3 TRBV5-1 CASSLGTQGDTQYF
TRBJ2-7 TRBV11-2 CASSPLGRRRGSTYEQYF
TRBJ2-7 TRBV19 CASSMYSGASSYEQYF
TRBJ2-7 TRBV27 CASSLVPGTVYEQYF
TRBJ2-7 TRBV18 CASSPTTGQRQYF
TRBJ1-1 TRBV6-5 CASSYPGRREAFF
TRBJ1-4 TRBV4-3 CASSSRQASNEKLFF
TRBJ2-1 TRBV9 CASSGGLAVYNEQFF
TRBJ2-2 TRBV7-2 CASSLVVWTTGTGELFF
TRBJ2-6 TRBV2 CASSEAAGRSGANVLTF
TRBJ2-2 TRBV6-1 CASSEVPGNTGELFF
TRBJ1-5 TRBV6-6 CASSPLNPPQHF
TRBJ2-6 TRBV18 CASSRPLGGARGANVLTF
TRBJ2-3 TRBV27 CASSLSGGFTDTQYF
TRBJ2-2 TRBV14 CASSPGGTAFPTGELFF
TRBJ1-3 TRBV4-1 CASSQAVDPGNTIYF
TRBJ1-2 TRBV7-9 CASSHTAGNYGYTF
TRBJ1-4 TRBV2 CASSLVEDRGNEKLFF
TRBJ2-5 TRBV27 CASSPGIKTTQETQYF
TRBJ2-2 TRBV5-6 CASSLLGQANTGELFF
TRBJ2-7 TRBV11-2 CASSPPLADPTYEQYF
TRBJ1-3 TRBV2 CASIPTAGNTIYF
TRBJ1-4 TRBV7-9 CASSLTDLSAGKLFF
TRBJ2-5 TRBV18 CASSPTGRETQYF
TRBJ2-1 TRBV27 CASSPIQLADSDEQFF
TRBJ1-2 TRBV4-2 CASSQAGTGASLNGYTF
TRBJ2-7 TRBV30 CAWSVSYLSAEASYEQYF
TRBJ2-7 TRBV28 CASSGNTRTVFSYEQYF
TRBJ2-5 TRBV5-1 CASSLGRQETQYF
TRBJ2-5 TRBV6-1 CASSESTGRVETQYF
TRBJ2-1 TRBV27 CASSHPTSGGAGQFF
TRBJ2-5 TRBV27 CASSLWAGQQETQYF
TRBJ1-2 TRBV11-1 CASSSGQGPNYGYTF
TRBJ2-5 TRBV6-6 CASSRQETQYF
TRBJ2-1 TRBV7-9 CASSQSGGAYNEQFF
TRBJ2-1 TRBV14 CASGGQWNEQFF
TRBJ1-1 TRBV6-5 CASSYSGSMNTEAFF